This paragraph reports one T cell receptor beta chain. The source of the sample is a study of technical replicates of blood from several donors. The V gene's germline CDR1 is LGHNA and CDR2 YNFKEQ. Trimming stripped 0 bases from V and 7 bases from J, with 13 bases between. The CDR3 is 14 residues long. The assay was immunoSEQ multiplex PCR, and TCRdb's table has in-frame clones only and misses some. This sample has 84,000 or so clones; 85% to 95% occur once, and the top ten carry 0.2% to 0.3%. V gene TRBV4-2 combines with J gene TRBJ2-7; a possible D gene is TRBD2 (5 bases). This clonotype was obtained from a human donor in good health. Sequenced: T cells isolated from PBMCs. The CDR3 DNA reads as TGTGCCAGCAGCCAAGAATCGGTAGCGTGGGAGCAGTACTTC. It yields the protein CASSQESVAWEQYF.